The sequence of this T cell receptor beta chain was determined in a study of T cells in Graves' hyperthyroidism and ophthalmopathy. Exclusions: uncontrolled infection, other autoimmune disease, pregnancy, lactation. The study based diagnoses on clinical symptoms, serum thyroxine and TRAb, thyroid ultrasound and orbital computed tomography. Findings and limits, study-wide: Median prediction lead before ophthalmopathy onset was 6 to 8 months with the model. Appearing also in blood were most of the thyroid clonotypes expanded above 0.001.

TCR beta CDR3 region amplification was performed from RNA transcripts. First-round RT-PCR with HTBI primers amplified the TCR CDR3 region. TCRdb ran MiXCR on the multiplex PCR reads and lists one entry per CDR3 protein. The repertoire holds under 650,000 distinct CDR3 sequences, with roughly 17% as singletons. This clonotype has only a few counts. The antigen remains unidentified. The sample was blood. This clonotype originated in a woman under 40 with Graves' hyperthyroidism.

For the CDR3, the DNA is TGTGCCTCCCGAGGGGGGACGGGGCCCAATTCACCCCTCCACTTT. It specifies CASRGGTGPNSPLHF. The rearrangement joins TRBV25-1 to TRBJ1-6; perhaps TRBD1 as D (6 bases). This CDR3 is built from 15 residues. CDR1 is MGHDK, CDR2 SYGVNS, per germline. Trimming took off 11 bases at V and 7 bases at J, with 21 bases between the two ends.